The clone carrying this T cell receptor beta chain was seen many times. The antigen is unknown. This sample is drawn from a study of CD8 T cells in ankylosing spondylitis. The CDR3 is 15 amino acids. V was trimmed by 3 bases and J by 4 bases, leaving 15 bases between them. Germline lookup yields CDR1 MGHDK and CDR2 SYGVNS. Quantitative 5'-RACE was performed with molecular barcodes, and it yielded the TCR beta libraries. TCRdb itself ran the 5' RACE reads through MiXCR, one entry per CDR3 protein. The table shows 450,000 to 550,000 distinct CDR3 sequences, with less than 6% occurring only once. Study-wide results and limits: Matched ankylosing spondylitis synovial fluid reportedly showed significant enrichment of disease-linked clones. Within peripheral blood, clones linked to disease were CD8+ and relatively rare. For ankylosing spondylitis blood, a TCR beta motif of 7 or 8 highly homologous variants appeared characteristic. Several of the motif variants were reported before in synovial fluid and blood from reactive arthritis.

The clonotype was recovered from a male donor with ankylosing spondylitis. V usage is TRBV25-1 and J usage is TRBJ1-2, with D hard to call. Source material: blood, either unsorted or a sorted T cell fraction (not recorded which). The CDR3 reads CASSEHRETAYGYTF. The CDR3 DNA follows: TGTGCCAGCAGTGAGCATAGGGAAACGGCCTATGGCTACACCTTC.